This T cell receptor beta chain derives from a study of blood T cell repertoires in COVID-19. Across the study: T cells, B-cell-depleted T cells, or PBMCs provided the cDNA or gDNA that served as material.

V dropped 6 bases and J dropped 8 bases, with 13 bases sitting between them. Germline-derived CDR1 and CDR2 are SGHAT and FQNNGV. This CDR3 has 13 amino acids. Authors' analysis steps: Nucleated cell counts were estimated from reference gene primer amplification. Repertoires were generated with immunoSEQ multiplex PCR, while TCRdb's copy carries only in-frame clones and drops some. For V, J and clone size, that table is used; D and trimming come from the DNA. The sample holds 200,000 to 250,000 clones, approximately 90% seen once. Allocation to cohorts depended on clinical history reported by the participants.

The V and J genes are TRBV11-2 and TRBJ1-4; D is possibly TRBD1 (6 bases). The clonotype originates from a man between 25 and 39 years old who had recovered from COVID-19. Sequenced material: PBMCs or T cells enriched from blood (not recorded which). CDR3 nucleotides: TGTGCCAGCAGTACAGGGTGGGGCGAAAAACTGTTTTTT. It specifies CASSTGWGEKLFF.